Below, 2 T cell receptor beta chains from the same sample are listed, as sequenced in a study of cytomegalovirus exposure and HLA in healthy donors. This PCR relied on a set of 60 Vbeta primers and 13 Jbeta primers. Assay used: immunoSEQ multiplex PCR; TCRdb lists only in-frame clones, some missing. The sample records about 96,000 clones, approximately 74% being singletons. The sequenced material came from PBMCs. These receptors all stem from a woman aged 70-85 years in good health and CMV-seropositive.

DNA of the CDR3: TGTGCCAGCAGTGTCACAGCCAGTTATAGCAATCAGCCCCAGCATTTT. This codes for CASSVTASYSNQPQHF. This chain connects TRBV6-1 to TRBJ1-5; no clear D gene. The CDR3 totals 16 residues. CDR1 is MNHNS and CDR2 is SASEGT in the germline V gene. The V gene lost 4 bases and the J gene lost 0 bases, with 13 bases spanning the gap.

The chain is built from TRBV7-6 and TRBJ1-1; possible D gene TRBD1, 5 bases. With 5 bases removed from V and 8 bases from J, the gap between germline ends came to 18 bases. The germline V gene has CDR1 SGHVS and CDR2 FNYEAQ. This CDR3 spans 14 amino acids. This CDR3 is CASSVSLTAPEAFF. The CDR3 coding sequence is TGTGCCAGCAGCGTAAGTTTGACAGCGCCCGAAGCTTTCTTT.